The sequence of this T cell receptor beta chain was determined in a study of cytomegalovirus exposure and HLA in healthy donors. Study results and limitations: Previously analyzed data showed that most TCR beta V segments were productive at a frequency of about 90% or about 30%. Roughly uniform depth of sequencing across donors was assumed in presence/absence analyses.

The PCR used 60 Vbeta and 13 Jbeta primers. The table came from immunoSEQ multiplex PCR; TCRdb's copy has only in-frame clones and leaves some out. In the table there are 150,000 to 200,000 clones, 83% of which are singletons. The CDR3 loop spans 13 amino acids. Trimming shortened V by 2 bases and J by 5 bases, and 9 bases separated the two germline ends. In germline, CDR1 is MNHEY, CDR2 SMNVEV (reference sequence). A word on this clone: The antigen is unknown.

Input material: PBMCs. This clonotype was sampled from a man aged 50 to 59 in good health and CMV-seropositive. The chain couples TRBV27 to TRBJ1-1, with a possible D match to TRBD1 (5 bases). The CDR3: CASSLVGRTEAFF. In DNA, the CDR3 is TGTGCCAGCAGTTTAGTGGGGCGTACTGAAGCTTTCTTT.